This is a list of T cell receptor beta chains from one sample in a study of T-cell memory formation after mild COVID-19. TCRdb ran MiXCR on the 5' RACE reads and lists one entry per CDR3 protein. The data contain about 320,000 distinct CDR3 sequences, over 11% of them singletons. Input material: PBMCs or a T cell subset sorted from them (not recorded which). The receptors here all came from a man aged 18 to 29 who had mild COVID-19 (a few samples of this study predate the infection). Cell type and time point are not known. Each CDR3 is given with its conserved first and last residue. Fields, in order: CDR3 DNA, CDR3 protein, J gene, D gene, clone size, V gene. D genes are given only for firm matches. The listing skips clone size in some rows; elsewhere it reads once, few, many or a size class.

CDR3nt: TGTGCCAGTAGTATAGACCCAGGACAGCCCCAGCATTTT
CDR3aa: CASSIDPGQPQHF
j_gene: TRBJ1-5
d_gene: .
abundance: .
v_gene: TRBV19

CDR3nt: TGTGCCAGCAGTTACTATAGCGGAACCTACAATGAGCAGTTCTTC
CDR3aa: CASSYYSGTYNEQFF
j_gene: TRBJ2-1
d_gene: .
abundance: few
v_gene: TRBV6-2/TRBV6-3

CDR3nt: TGTGCCAGCAGCTTAGCGTCAGGGGAGAGCTATGGCTACACCTTC
CDR3aa: CASSLASGESYGYTF
j_gene: TRBJ1-2
d_gene: .
abundance: .
v_gene: TRBV11-2

CDR3nt: TGTGCCAGTAGTATGAGCGGGGGGGGCGTTGAGCAGTTCTTC
CDR3aa: CASSMSGGGVEQFF
j_gene: TRBJ2-1
d_gene: TRBD2
abundance: once
v_gene: TRBV19

CDR3nt: TGCGCCAGCAGCCAAGTTGGTGGCAATCAGCCCCAGCATTTT
CDR3aa: CASSQVGGNQPQHF
j_gene: TRBJ1-5
d_gene: .
abundance: .
v_gene: TRBV4-1

CDR3nt: TGTGCCAGTAGCCCACTACAGAGAATGAACACTGAAGCTTTCTTT
CDR3aa: CASSPLQRMNTEAFF
j_gene: TRBJ1-1
d_gene: .
abundance: many
v_gene: TRBV19

CDR3nt: TGCAGCGTTGAGGCGGGGAGGGGTAGCACAGATACGCAGTATTTT
CDR3aa: CSVEAGRGSTDTQYF
j_gene: TRBJ2-3
d_gene: TRBD2
abundance: many
v_gene: TRBV29-1

CDR3nt: TGTGCCAGCAGCTTAAGATCTCCCTGGACTAGCGGGGGCCGTGAAGAAGAGACCCAGTACTTC
CDR3aa: CASSLRSPWTSGGREEETQYF
j_gene: TRBJ2-5
d_gene: TRBD2
abundance: once
v_gene: TRBV11-2

CDR3nt: TGCGCCAGCAGCCAACACACCGGGGGCTTTAAAGGCTACACCTTC
CDR3aa: CASSQHTGGFKGYTF
j_gene: TRBJ1-2
d_gene: .
abundance: .
v_gene: TRBV4-1

CDR3nt: TGCGCCAGCAGTTGGGACAGAATCTATGGCTACACCTTC
CDR3aa: CASSWDRIYGYTF
j_gene: TRBJ1-2
d_gene: TRBD1
abundance: .
v_gene: TRBV5-1

CDR3nt: TGTGCCAGCACCTGGGCCCGATACGAGCAGTACTTC
CDR3aa: CASTWARYEQYF
j_gene: TRBJ2-7
d_gene: .
abundance: .
v_gene: TRBV2

CDR3nt: TGTGCTAGTGGTTGGGGGGCCGTCGGCGAGACCCAGTACTTC
CDR3aa: CASGWGAVGETQYF
j_gene: TRBJ2-5
d_gene: .
abundance: .
v_gene: TRBV12-5

CDR3nt: TGTGCCAGCAGCTTAGTCCCGCGGGCAGGGGATTATGGCTACACCTTC
CDR3aa: CASSLVPRAGDYGYTF
j_gene: TRBJ1-2
d_gene: .
abundance: .
v_gene: TRBV11-2

CDR3nt: TGTGCCAGCAGCCCCGACACTTACAATGAGCAGTTCTTC
CDR3aa: CASSPDTYNEQFF
j_gene: TRBJ2-1
d_gene: .
abundance: .
v_gene: TRBV9

CDR3nt: TGTGCCAGCAGCTTTTACAGGAGCTACGAGCAGTACTTC
CDR3aa: CASSFYRSYEQYF
j_gene: TRBJ2-7
d_gene: .
abundance: few
v_gene: TRBV7-9

CDR3nt: TGCAGTGCAGGGACAGGGGGTCTAGAAGCTTTCTTT
CDR3aa: CSAGTGGLEAFF
j_gene: TRBJ1-1
d_gene: TRBD1
abundance: few
v_gene: TRBV20-1

CDR3nt: TGTGCCAGAATGACAGACTCCGGGCAGTACTTC
CDR3aa: CARMTDSGQYF
j_gene: TRBJ2-7
d_gene: .
abundance: .
v_gene: TRBV25-1

CDR3nt: TGTGCCAGCAGTTCCCGACAGGGGGAAGGCGGGGAGCTGTTTTTT
CDR3aa: CASSSRQGEGGELFF
j_gene: TRBJ2-2
d_gene: TRBD1
abundance: .
v_gene: TRBV6-6

CDR3nt: TGTGCCAGCAGCCTCCTGGGGGAAACCCAGTTCTTC
CDR3aa: CASSLLGETQFF
j_gene: TRBJ2-1
d_gene: .
abundance: few
v_gene: TRBV7-3

CDR3nt: TGTGCTAGCAGAAACGGGCCCAACACCGGGGAGCTGTTTTTT
CDR3aa: CASRNGPNTGELFF
j_gene: TRBJ2-2
d_gene: .
abundance: .
v_gene: TRBV7-7

CDR3nt: TGTGCCAGCAGCGTCGGACAGGGGGGCGAAAAACTGTTTTTT
CDR3aa: CASSVGQGGEKLFF
j_gene: TRBJ1-4
d_gene: TRBD1
abundance: many
v_gene: TRBV7-9

CDR3nt: TGTGCCAGCAAAAGGGATATCTATGGCTACACCTTC
CDR3aa: CASKRDIYGYTF
j_gene: TRBJ1-2
d_gene: .
abundance: .
v_gene: TRBV2